The 15 T cell receptor beta chains listed next were all sequenced from one sample in a study of metastatic and nonmetastatic thyroid tumors. All patients reached thyroid surgery having received no treatment beforehand. From the PCR reads, TCRdb re-called clones with MiXCR. In the table there are over 25,000 clones, 7.4% of which are singletons. Sequencing input: blood. The receptors were gathered from a female donor with papillary thyroid cancer or a benign thyroid nodule (not recorded which). Some clones in this sample may be carry-over from other donors' samples.

The V gene is TRBV5-6, the J gene TRBJ2-3; D unresolved. The germline V gene has CDR1 SGHDT and CDR2 YYEEEE. Trimming removed 4 bases from V and 4 bases from J, with 13 bases in between. CDR3 length: 14 residues. CDR3 amino acids: CASSADLFADTQYF. The CDR3, as DNA: TGTGCCAGCAGCGCAGACCTCTTTGCAGATACGCAGTATTTT.

This clone has ten or more counts. The gene calls are TRBV15 and TRBJ1-1, with a weak D call TRBD1 (5 bases). V lost 0 bases and J 11 bases, leaving 16 bases between the germline ends. CDR3 length equals 14 residues. In germline, CDR1 is LNHNV, CDR2 YYDKDF (reference sequence). In nucleotides, the CDR3 is TGTGCCACCAGCAGAGATCGGGGCACCCCGGGGGCTTTCTTT. Amino acid sequence: CATSRDRGTPGAFF. The entire variable domain, with the rest obtained from reference TRBV15 and TRBJ1-1, is as follows: DAMVIQNPRYQVTQFGKPVTLSCSQTLNHNVMYWYQQKSSQAPKLLFHYYDKDFNNEADTPDNFQSRRPNTSFCFLDIRSPGLGDTAMYLCATSRDRGTPGAFFGQGTRLTVV.

In its sample, this clone was seen many times. The chain is built from TRBV24-1 and TRBJ2-7, with a possible D match to TRBD1 (6 bases). Trimming left V 3 bases short and J 4 bases short, with 12 bases between. Germline V lookup: CDR1 KGHDR, CDR2 SFDVKD. The CDR3 contains 14 residues. This CDR3 is CATSDPQGRYEQYF. The CDR3 DNA reads as TGTGCCACCAGTGATCCACAGGGCAGATACGAGCAGTACTTC.

This clone was found many times. This chain links TRBV29-1 with TRBJ2-5, with 10 positions matching TRBD1. Germline assignment: CDR1 SQVTM and CDR2 ANQGSEA. With 3 bases clipped from V and 5 bases from J, the junction kept 9 bases outside the gene matches. This CDR3 contains 15 residues. The CDR3 loop reads CSVDAGTGVVETQYF. CDR3 nucleotides: TGCAGCGTTGACGCCGGGACAGGGGTAGTGGAGACCCAGTACTTC.

This clone was observed at least ten times. This sequence joins TRBV6-6 and TRBJ1-5; D remains unclear. CDR1 and CDR2 from the germline V gene are MNHNY and SVGAGI (reference sequence). The CDR3 consists of 14 residues. Trimming cost V 0 bases and J 1 base, with 4 bases left between them. The CDR3 sequence: CASSYSSSNQPQHF. CDR3 sequence (DNA): TGTGCCAGCAGTTACTCCTCGAGCAATCAGCCCCAGCATTTT.

The sample holds many counts of this clone. This sequence joins TRBV27 and TRBJ2-2, with TRBD1 as a possible D gene (6 bases). From germline, CDR1 is MNHEY and CDR2 SMNVEV (reference sequence). The V end was cut by 2 bases, the J end by 4 bases, with 14 bases between. This CDR3 comprises 16 residues. The chain's CDR3 is CASSLGWQGITGELFF. The CDR3 DNA reads TGTGCCAGCAGTTTAGGCTGGCAGGGGATCACCGGGGAGCTGTTTTTT.

This chain connects TRBV5-6 to TRBJ2-5; no reliable D call. This CDR3 spans 12 amino acids. V was trimmed by 2 bases and J by 2 bases, leaving 4 bases between them. The germline V gene has CDR1 SGHDT and CDR2 YYEEEE. The CDR3 protein is CASSFYQETQYF. In DNA form, the CDR3 reads TGTGCCAGCAGCTTTTATCAAGAGACCCAGTACTTC.

There are many counts of this clone. An end of the junction does not agree with germline; a read error may underlie this. The chain recombines TRBV7-7 with TRBJ2-1, with D possibly being TRBD2 (6 bases). The CDR3 extends over 13 amino acids. Per germline, CDR1 SSHAT and CDR2 FNYEAQ (reference sequence). The CDR3 is CASSAGTLNEQFF. CDR3 DNA sequence: TGTGCTAGCAGCGCCGGGACTCTCAATGAGCAGTTCTTC. Looking up the rest from reference TRBV7-7 and TRBJ2-1 gives the full variable domain: GAGVSQSPRYKVTKRGQDVTLRCDPISSHATLYWYQQALGQGPEFLTYFNYEAQPDKSGLPSDRFSAERPEGSISTLTIQRTEQRDSAMYRCASSAGTLNEQFFGPGTRLTVL.

This clone occurred many times. The chain has TRBV2 and TRBJ2-7; no definite D call. CDR3 length equals 11 residues. V shed 7 bases and J shed 4 bases, with 8 bases lying between them. The germline CDR1 and CDR2 sequences are SNHLY and FYNNEI. The CDR3 bases are TGTGCCAGCACACTCTTATACGAGCAGTACTTC. It codes for CASTLLYEQYF.

The rearrangement joins TRBV6-1 to TRBJ1-6; D uncertain. Looked up from germline, CDR1 is MNHNS and CDR2 is SASEGT. The length of the CDR3 is 15 residues. The chain's CDR3 is CARTGTRTYNSPLHF. CDR3 bases: TGTGCAAGAACCGGAACGCGGACCTATAATTCACCCCTCCACTTT.

In this sample, this clone turned up a few times. The chain recombines TRBV28 with TRBJ1-6; D is ambiguous. This CDR3 has 14 residues. Germline V gives CDR1 MDHEN, CDR2 SYDVKM. With 2 bases removed from V and 5 bases from J, the gap between germline ends came to 7 bases. The CDR3 coding sequence is TGTGCCAGCAGTTTAGAAGGAGATAATTCACCCCTCCACTTT. Its translation is CASSLEGDNSPLHF.

This clone occurred many times. The CDR3 protein is CASSQVEWFGTSLSNEQFF. Here the CDR3 DNA reads TGCGCCAGCAGCCAAGTGGAGTGGTTTGGGACTAGCCTCTCGAATGAGCAGTTCTTC. The chain links TRBV4-1 to TRBJ2-1, with TRBD2 identical over 9 bases. The CDR3 sequence is 19 residues long. V was pared by 1 base and J by 7 bases, with 17 bases of the junction left unmatched. Germline loops: CDR1 MGHRA, CDR2 YSYEKL.

The sample holds many counts of this clone. The V call is TRBV7-2, the J call TRBJ2-3; D not certain. This CDR3 is built from 13 residues. The V gene's germline CDR1 is SGHTA and CDR2 FQGNSA. Trimming left V 2 bases short and J 2 bases short, with 5 bases between. CDR3 nucleotide sequence: TGTGCCAGCAGCTTATCAGTCACAGATACGCAGTATTTT. It is translated as CASSLSVTDTQYF.

This clone has ten or more counts. The chain employs TRBV29-1 and TRBJ2-1, with TRBD2 as a possible D gene (6 bases). The CDR3 spans 13 residues. V shed 8 bases and J shed 6 bases, with 17 bases lying between them. Germline V gives CDR1 SQVTM, CDR2 ANQGSEA. The DNA for the CDR3 is TGCAGCATCCTTGTACGGGGGATCAATGAGCAGTTCTTC. It is translated as CSILVRGINEQFF.

This clone was picked up many times. V is TRBV19 and J is TRBJ1-1, with D possibly being TRBD1 (6 bases). Between the trimmed V and J ends, which lost 4 bases and 1 base, there was a span of 10 bases. The length of the CDR3 is 14 residues. Per germline, CDR1 LNHDA and CDR2 SQIVND (reference sequence). CDR3 protein: CASSSIQGNTEAFF. The DNA of the CDR3 is TGTGCCAGTAGTAGTATACAGGGGAACACTGAAGCTTTCTTT.